The following is a T cell receptor (beta chain) sequence with its context. Its matching antigen is unknown. It was approximately 10 milliliters of peripheral blood that were drawn from each donor. This specimen belongs to a study of blood T cells in healthy people across ages. Regarding the study as a whole: Significant beta diversity loss was already apparent by age approximately 40, declining roughly linearly.

Then a second PCR, running roughly 6 to 12 cycles, was carried out with a sample-barcoded 5' primer and a J-beta primer mix. TCRdb itself ran the 5' RACE reads through MiXCR, one entry per CDR3 protein. The data hold hundreds of thousands of distinct CDR3 sequences, with roughly 25% observed a single time. These same data were also listed under a study on T cells of mothers and their children.

Sequenced: blood. The origin of this receptor is a boy aged 5 to 17 in good health.

The CDR3 loop reads CASSQDFGGVYTEAFF. DNA for the CDR3: TGCGCCAGCAGCCAAGATTTTGGGGGGGTGTACACTGAAGCTTTCTTT. The chain carries TRBV4-3 and TRBJ1-1; D may be TRBD1 (5 bases). Germline CDR1 LGHNA, CDR2 YSLEER. The CDR3 covers 16 residues. V lost 0 bases and J 3 bases, leaving 14 bases between the germline ends.